This T cell receptor beta chain was retrieved from a study of T cell responses to AZD1222 COVID-19 vaccine. Clones were read by immunoSEQ multiplex PCR, and TCRdb kept only the in-frame ones, dropping some. This repertoire shows 180,000 or so clones, roughly nine tenths found once; its top ten account for about 1.5%. The TCR sequence derives from an adult who received the AZD1222 COVID-19 vaccine. The sample in question was peripheral blood, obtained 28 days after the second AZD1222 dose.

CDR3: CASGLVTGTAMGQFF. As DNA, the CDR3 is TGTGCTAGTGGTTTGGTAACCGGGACCGCGATGGGGCAGTTCTTC. The chain is built from TRBV12-5 and TRBJ2-1; either TRBD1 or TRBD2 may fit D (5 bases each). V gave up 0 bases and J gave up 12 bases, with 18 bases separating them. CDR1 and CDR2 from the germline V gene are LGHNT and FRNRAP. CDR3 length equals 15 residues.